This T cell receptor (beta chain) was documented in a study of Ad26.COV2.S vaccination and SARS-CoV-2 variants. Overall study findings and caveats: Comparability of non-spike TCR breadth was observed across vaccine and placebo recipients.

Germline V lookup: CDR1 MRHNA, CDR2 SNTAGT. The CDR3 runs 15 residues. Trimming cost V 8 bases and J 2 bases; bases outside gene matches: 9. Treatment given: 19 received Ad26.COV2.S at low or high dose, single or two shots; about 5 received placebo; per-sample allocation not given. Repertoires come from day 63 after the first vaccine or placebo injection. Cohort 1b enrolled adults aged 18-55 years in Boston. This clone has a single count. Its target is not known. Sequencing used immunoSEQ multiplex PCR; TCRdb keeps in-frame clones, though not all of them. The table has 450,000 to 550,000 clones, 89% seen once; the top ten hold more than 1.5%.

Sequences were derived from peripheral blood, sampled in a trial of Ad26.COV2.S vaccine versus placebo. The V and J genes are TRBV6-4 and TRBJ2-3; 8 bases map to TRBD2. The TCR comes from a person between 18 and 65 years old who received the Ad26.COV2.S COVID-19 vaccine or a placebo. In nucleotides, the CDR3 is TGTGCCAGCGGTAAGGGAGCGGGGGACACAGATACGCAGTATTTT. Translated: CASGKGAGDTDTQYF.